The 27 T cell receptor beta chains below all came from one sample that was sequenced in a study of identical twins. MiXCR, applied by TCRdb to the 5' RACE reads, yields one record per CDR3 protein. The sample includes about 470,000 distinct CDR3 sequences, approximately 24% seen only once; the top ten take about 2.7%. These data were also filed under a second study, of T cells expressing NK-cell markers.

The sample consisted of CD4+ T cells sorted from blood. The receptor set was obtained from a woman under 30 in good health.

This clonotype has a handful of counts. The chain couples TRBV20-1 to TRBJ2-1; D remains unclear. Trimming left V 4 bases short and J 6 bases short, with 19 bases between. The CDR3 runs to 15 residues. Germline V gene sequence: CDR1 DFQATT, CDR2 SNEGSKA (reference sequence). The CDR3 bases are TGCAGTGCTAAGTCGGAGCTTCCGGCCCTCAATGAGCAGTTCTTC. Amino acids: CSAKSELPALNEQFF.

The V gene is TRBV9, the J gene TRBJ2-7; 9 nucleotides match TRBD2. In germline, CDR1 is SGDLS, CDR2 YYNGEE. CDR3 length equals 15 residues. V gave up 0 bases and J gave up 6 bases; unmatched junction bases: 7. DNA of the CDR3: TGTGCCAGCAGCGTAGATCCGGGACTAGCCGTCGAGCAGTACTTC. This codes for CASSVDPGLAVEQYF.

J is TRBJ1-5 and V is TRBV3-1; D is unresolved. The CDR3 consists of 14 residues. V dropped 5 bases and J dropped 9 bases, with 17 bases sitting between them. Germline values: CDR1 LGHDT, CDR2 YNNKEL (reference sequence). Here the CDR3 reads CASSIDIRRGPQHF. Here the CDR3 DNA reads TGTGCCAGCAGCATCGACATCAGGAGAGGGCCCCAGCATTTT.

The chain is built from TRBV20-1 and TRBJ2-1; D might be TRBD2 (5 bases). Germline V gives CDR1 DFQATT, CDR2 SNEGSKA (reference sequence). The CDR3 spans 14 residues. The V gene lost 6 bases and the J gene lost 0 bases, with 12 bases spanning the gap. This CDR3 is CSAPTRSSYNEQFF. The CDR3 nucleotides are TGCAGTGCGCCAACTAGGTCCTCCTACAATGAGCAGTTCTTC.

This sequence joins TRBV7-9 and TRBJ2-3; 8 positions agree with TRBD1. J lost 6 bases, V lost 8 bases, and 10 bases had no gene match. CDR3 length equals 14 residues. The V gene's germline CDR1 is SEHNR and CDR2 FQNEAQ (reference sequence). The CDR3: CASVAQGVFDTQYF. CDR3 DNA: TGTGCCAGCGTCGCACAGGGGGTTTTTGATACGCAGTATTTT.

This clonotype was seen a few times. This sequence joins TRBV20-1 and TRBJ2-1, with D hard to call. The CDR3 is made up of 15 amino acids. Trimming pared 3 bases from V and 5 bases from J, leaving 17 bases between. CDR1 and CDR2 from the germline V gene are DFQATT and SNEGSKA (reference sequence). The CDR3 loop reads CSAREAGPTHNEQFF. CDR3 sequence (DNA): TGCAGTGCTAGGGAAGCAGGTCCTACCCACAATGAGCAGTTCTTC.

This clonotype was counted once. The CDR3 DNA sequence: TGTGCCAGCAGTCCGACCGGGACAAGGGATGTGAGAGGTGGCTACACCTTC. Protein product: CASSPTGTRDVRGGYTF. V and J are TRBV12-3 or TRBV12-4 and TRBJ1-2, with TRBD1 as a possible D gene (6 bases). The CDR3 totals 17 residues. V was clipped by 5 bases and J by 7 bases, with 26 bases between them.

The rearrangement uses TRBV7-2 and TRBJ2-7; TRBD2 matches at 7 bases. The germline gives CDR1 SGHTA, CDR2 FQGNSA. Unmatched junction bases numbered 5, after V lost 5 bases and J lost 4 bases. CDR3 length: 13 residues. CDR3 amino acids: CASSTWGGYEQYF. The CDR3 nucleotides are TGTGCCAGCAGCACGTGGGGAGGGTACGAGCAGTACTTC.

V gene TRBV11-2 combines with J gene TRBJ2-7; D is tentatively TRBD1 or TRBD2 (5 bases each). This CDR3 is 13 amino acids long. CDR1 and CDR2 from the germline V gene are SGHAT and FQNNGV. V shed 7 bases and J shed 5 bases, with 15 bases lying between them. CDR3 in amino acids: CASIAVGGNEQYF. Written as DNA, the CDR3 is TGTGCCAGCATCGCAGTTGGGGGAAACGAGCAGTACTTC. The full variable domain, rest sourced from reference TRBV11-2 and TRBJ2-7, is EAGVAQSPRYKIIEKRQSVAFWCNPISGHATLYWYQQILGQGPKLLIQFQNNGVVDDSQLPKDRFSAERLKGVDSTLKIQPAKLEDSAVYLCASIAVGGNEQYFGPGTRLTVT.

Only a few counts were recorded for this clonotype. The V gene is TRBV3-1, the J gene TRBJ2-7, with D tentatively TRBD1 or TRBD2 (5 bases each). The V end was cut by 1 base, the J end by 3 bases, with 13 bases between. The V gene's germline CDR1 is LGHDT and CDR2 YNNKEL (reference sequence). The CDR3 consists of 15 residues. The CDR3 nucleotides are TGTGCCAGCAGCCAAGGTCAGTTTGGGGGCTACGAGCAGTACTTC. Its translation: CASSQGQFGGYEQYF.

This clonotype was counted only a few times. This chain joins TRBV6-5 and TRBJ2-5; 8 nucleotides line up with TRBD2. The CDR3 loop spans 16 amino acids. V lost 4 bases and J lost 1; bases outside the gene matches: 8. CDR1 MNHEY and CDR2 SVGAGI come from the germline V gene. CDR3 region: CASSWSLAGGQETQYF. As DNA, the CDR3 is TGTGCCAGCAGTTGGTCTCTAGCGGGTGGCCAAGAGACCCAGTACTTC.

This clonotype was detected a few times. V and J are TRBV19 and TRBJ2-1; D unclear. The CDR3 consists of 15 residues. Trimming took 6 bases from V and 3 from J, leaving 15 bases between them. Germline CDR1 LNHDA, CDR2 SQIVND (reference sequence). The CDR3 DNA sequence: TGTGCCAGTAGCCAAGGGCCCTACGTCTACAATGAGCAGTTCTTC. This sequence encodes CASSQGPYVYNEQFF.

This sequence joins TRBV29-1 and TRBJ1-2, with a possible D match to TRBD1 (5 bases). The length of the CDR3 is 14 residues. The germline gives CDR1 SQVTM, CDR2 ANQGSEA. The CDR3 sequence is CSALGGEGNYGYTF. CDR3 sequence (DNA): TGCAGTGCCCTGGGGGGAGAGGGGAACTATGGCTACACCTTC.

This chain uses TRBV14 with TRBJ2-1; perhaps D is TRBD1 or TRBD2 (6 bases each). This CDR3 has 16 residues. Trimming shortened V by 4 bases and J by 5 bases, and 18 bases separated the two germline ends. Per the germline V gene, CDR1 is SGHDN and CDR2 is FVKESK. The CDR3 DNA follows: TGTGCCAGCAGCCCCTGGGGAAAGGGGGGCCACAATGAGCAGTTCTTC. This codes for CASSPWGKGGHNEQFF.

The rearrangement uses TRBV24-1 and TRBJ2-3, with 12 positions matching TRBD1. Germline CDR1 KGHDR, CDR2 SFDVKD. CDR3 length: 13 amino acids. V shed 9 bases, J shed 4 bases, and the junction held 1 base outside the gene matches. CDR3 sequence reads: CATGTGGADTQYF. For the CDR3, the DNA is TGTGCCACCGGGACAGGGGGCGCAGATACGCAGTATTTT.

This clonotype was seen at least ten times. This chain uses TRBV2 with TRBJ2-1; possible D gene TRBD2, 6 bases. CDR3 length: 15 residues. V gave up 5 bases and J gave up 0 bases, with 11 bases separating them. Germline V gene lookup returns CDR1 SNHLY and CDR2 FYNNEI. CDR3 loop: CASSPRGDSYNEQFF. The CDR3 DNA reads TGTGCCAGCAGTCCCCGCGGGGACTCCTACAATGAGCAGTTCTTC.

This clonotype was seen a few times. This chain uses TRBV5-4 with TRBJ2-1; tentative D call: TRBD1 (6 bases). This CDR3 region has 16 residues. Trimming took 3 bases from V and 0 from J, leaving 13 bases between them. CDR1 and CDR2 from the germline V gene are SGHNT and YYREEE (reference sequence). CDR3 amino acids: CASSSGWDISYNEQFF. As DNA, the CDR3 is TGTGCCAGCAGCTCGGGATGGGACATCTCCTACAATGAGCAGTTCTTC.

The chain is built from TRBV18 and TRBJ1-2, with TRBD1 as a possible D gene (6 bases). The germline CDR1 and CDR2 sequences are KGHSH and LQKENI. The V end was cut by 4 bases, the J end by 3 bases, with 21 bases between. The CDR3 loop spans 17 amino acids. The chain's CDR3 is CASSLIQPTGFDYGYTF. CDR3 coding DNA: TGTGCCAGCTCACTCATACAGCCCACAGGGTTCGACTATGGCTACACCTTC.

The rearrangement links TRBV20-1 to TRBJ2-7, with D possibly matching TRBD1 (5 bases). Germline CDR1 is DFQATT and CDR2 is SNEGSKA (reference sequence). This CDR3 has 12 amino acids. Trimming left V 6 bases short and J 3 bases short, with 12 bases between. The CDR3 spells CSAEGQGYEQYF. As DNA, the CDR3 is TGCAGTGCCGAAGGGCAGGGCTACGAGCAGTACTTC.

The V call is TRBV28, the J call TRBJ1-5; the D gene is possibly TRBD1 (6 bases). This CDR3 is 16 amino acids long. CDR1 and CDR2 from the germline V gene are MDHEN and SYDVKM. V lost 6 bases and J 0 bases, leaving 15 bases between the germline ends. CDR3 in DNA: TGTGCCAGCAGCTGGGACATACGGAATAGCAATCAGCCCCAGCATTTT. Encoded protein: CASSWDIRNSNQPQHF.

This chain links TRBV6-1 with TRBJ1-1; TRBD1 is a possible D gene (5 bases). CDR1 is MNHNS and CDR2 is SASEGT in the germline V gene. The V and J ends lost 6 bases and 7 bases respectively, with 15 bases between them. CDR3 length equals 13 residues. The chain's CDR3 is CASRLRGLGEAFF. In DNA form, the CDR3 reads TGTGCCAGCAGGCTCCGGGGGTTGGGTGAAGCTTTCTTT.

The CDR3, as DNA: TGTGCCAGCAGCCGTTCCTCTAGCGGGAAGGACGGGGAGCTGTTTTTT. Translated, it gives CASSRSSSGKDGELFF. The V gene is TRBV11-2, the J gene TRBJ2-2; TRBD2 matches at 9 bases. Per germline, CDR1 SGHAT and CDR2 FQNNGV. There are 16 residues in the CDR3. With 5 bases clipped from V and 7 bases from J, the junction kept 11 bases outside the gene matches.

The chain has TRBV9 and TRBJ2-3; possibly TRBD1 for D (6 bases). The CDR3 consists of 16 residues. Trimming took 0 bases from V and 1 from J, leaving 12 bases between them. Germline V lookup: CDR1 SGDLS, CDR2 YYNGEE. CDR3 in amino acids: CASSVVSGAGTDTQYF. The CDR3 nucleotides read TGTGCCAGCAGCGTAGTTTCAGGGGCAGGCACAGATACGCAGTATTTT. Supplemented by reference TRBV9 and TRBJ2-3, the full variable domain reads DSGVTQTPKHLITATGQRVTLRCSPRSGDLSVYWYQQSLDQGLQFLIQYYNGEERAKGNILERFSAQQFPDLHSELNLSSLELGDSALYFCASSVVSGAGTDTQYFGPGTRLTVL.

This sequence joins TRBV7-7 and TRBJ2-3; D remains ambiguous. V lost 5 bases and J lost 2, with 11 bases in between. CDR1 is SSHAT and CDR2 is FNYEAQ in the germline V gene (reference sequence). This CDR3 is built from 14 residues. The CDR3 DNA is TGTGCCAGCAGCCGTCAATTACTCACAGATACGCAGTATTTT. Its translation: CASSRQLLTDTQYF.

The chain links TRBV7-6 to TRBJ2-7, with a weak D call TRBD1 (6 bases). The V end lost 4 bases, the J end lost 6 bases, and 16 bases lay between the germline ends. Germline V lookup: CDR1 SGHVS, CDR2 FNYEAQ. The CDR3 has 14 residues. The CDR3 protein is CASSSAGVNGEQYF. The CDR3 DNA is TGTGCCAGCAGCTCCGCAGGGGTAAACGGCGAGCAGTACTTC. Complete variable domain (other parts from reference TRBV7-6 and TRBJ2-7): GAGVSQSPRYKVTKRGQDVALRCDPISGHVSLYWYRQALGQGPEFLTYFNYEAQQDKSGLPNDRFSAERPEGSISTLTIQRTEQRDSAMYRCASSSAGVNGEQYFGPGTRLTVT.

This clonotype has at least ten counts. The chain employs TRBV11-2 and TRBJ1-1; TRBD1 matches 9 bases. Germline V CDR1 and CDR2: SGHAT, FQNNGV. Losses at the gene ends were 5 bases for V and 0 bases for J; bases not matched to a gene: 7. The CDR3 consists of 16 residues. The CDR3 region is CASSAWTGALNTEAFF. CDR3 coding DNA: TGTGCCAGCAGCGCCTGGACAGGGGCCTTGAACACTGAAGCTTTCTTT.

V gene TRBV20-1 combines with J gene TRBJ2-3, with D unresolved. Trimming removed 0 bases at V and 7 bases at J, with 8 bases between. The CDR3 contains 12 residues. The germline V gene has CDR1 DFQATT and CDR2 SNEGSKA (reference sequence). The chain's CDR3 is CSARDTIYTQYF. The CDR3 bases are TGCAGTGCTAGAGATACTATCTATACGCAGTATTTT.